This T cell receptor beta chain came from a study of T cell responses to AZD1222 COVID-19 vaccine. General study results and limits: White British people made up most donors, females outnumbered males, and clonal diversity was possibly underestimated.

The method was immunoSEQ multiplex PCR; TCRdb's version includes in-frame clones alone and lacks a portion of them. The sample holds some 140,000 clones, around four fifths seen once. About this clone: Its antigen is not known.

Sequences were derived from peripheral blood, sampled on day 0 of AZD1222 vaccination. This clonotype originated in an adult in good health.

The CDR3 region has the DNA TGTGCCAGGTATTACAGGGGACTTAACACAAACCTCCCGCCCCTATCACGGACAGATACGCAGTATTTT. Translated, it gives CARYYRGLNTNLPPLSRTDTQYF. The chain employs TRBV27 and TRBJ2-3, with D possibly being TRBD1 (7 bases). The V gene lost 9 bases and the J gene lost 3 bases, with 43 bases spanning the gap. The CDR3 loop spans 23 amino acids. Germline CDR1 is MNHEY and CDR2 is SMNVEV (reference sequence).